What follows are 30 T cell receptor beta chains derived from one specimen sequenced in a study of T-cell reconstitution after alpha-beta-depleted transplantation in children. Researchers prepared the TCRbeta library using unique molecular identifiers, the study reports. In TCRdb, the PCR reads were re-called with MiXCR into one record per CDR3 protein. Of more than 450,000 distinct CDR3 sequences detected, 15% to 20% appear once; the ten largest clones hold more than 2.5%. Here the sequenced sample was PBMCs from the stem cell graft donor, taken from the stem cell graft. These receptors were collected from a human donor who donated a stem cell graft to a child with acute lymphoblastic leukemia.

This clonotype was counted only a few times. The V and J genes are TRBV5-1 and TRBJ2-5; D is perhaps TRBD2 (5 bases). The CDR3 extends over 13 amino acids. Trimming took 4 bases from V and 3 from J, leaving 10 bases between them. Germline V gene lookup returns CDR1 SGHRS and CDR2 YFSETQ. DNA for the CDR3: TGCGCCAGCAGCGCAGATAGCGAAGAGACCCAGTACTTC. This codes for CASSADSEETQYF.

This clonotype was found a few times. CDR3 residues: CASSPTSGNLHEQYF. CDR3 in DNA: TGTGCCAGCAGCCCCACTAGCGGGAACCTCCACGAGCAGTACTTC. The chain links TRBV7-2 to TRBJ2-7, with TRBD2 matching 10 bases. The CDR3 runs 15 residues. Germline loops: CDR1 SGHTA, CDR2 FQGNSA. Trimming cost V 5 bases and J 5 bases; bases outside gene matches: 9.

The chain employs TRBV27 and TRBJ2-7; D is perhaps TRBD2 (5 bases). The V gene's germline CDR1 is MNHEY and CDR2 SMNVEV (reference sequence). V was cut by 3 bases and J by 1 base, with 16 bases left in between. This CDR3 contains 16 residues. The CDR3 protein is CASSFAGGAGSYEQYF. In DNA, the CDR3 is TGTGCCAGCAGTTTCGCCGGAGGTGCGGGTTCCTACGAGCAGTACTTC.

This clonotype was detected many times. This chain links TRBV12-3 or TRBV12-4 with TRBJ2-7, with no clear D. The CDR3 loop spans 13 amino acids. The V end lost 3 bases, the J end lost 6 bases, and 12 bases lay between the germline ends. The CDR3 spells CASSFRPLSEQYF. CDR3 DNA: TGTGCCAGCAGTTTCCGCCCCCTCTCCGAGCAGTACTTC.

This CDR3 is CASSTTAGEQYF. For the CDR3, the DNA is TGTGCCAGCAGCACGACCGCGGGGGAGCAGTACTTC. J is TRBJ2-7 and V is TRBV7-6; possibly TRBD2 for D (6 bases). Germline V lookup: CDR1 SGHVS, CDR2 FNYEAQ. CDR3 length: 12 amino acids. The germline V and J ends were trimmed by 5 bases and 7 bases, with 12 bases remaining between them.

This sequence joins TRBV5-8 and TRBJ2-3; D may match TRBD1 or TRBD2 (7 bases each). Germline-derived CDR1 and CDR2 are SGHTS and YDEGEE. This CDR3 has 16 residues. The V and J ends lost 4 bases and 6 bases respectively, with 21 bases between them. CDR3 bases: TGTGCCAGCAGCCGAGCAGGGGGGGTGTTCACGGATACGCAGTATTTT. Its translation: CASSRAGGVFTDTQYF.

The chain couples TRBV6-1 to TRBJ2-5; D is undetermined. Trimming took 4 bases from V and 2 from J, leaving 17 bases between them. CDR1 MNHNS and CDR2 SASEGT come from the germline V gene. The CDR3 runs 16 residues. As DNA, the CDR3 is TGTGCCAGCAGTGCGTCTTTGTCCAGCGTACAAGAGACCCAGTACTTC. Residues: CASSASLSSVQETQYF.

Note on this clonotype: A much larger clone lies one base from this, so it may be a read error. Written as DNA, the CDR3 is TGCAGCGTTGATAAAGATACGCAGTATTTT. Translation gives CSVDKDTQYF. The chain combines TRBV29-1 with TRBJ2-3; no definite D call. This CDR3 has 10 amino acids. Germline lookup yields CDR1 SQVTM and CDR2 ANQGSEA. The V end lost 3 bases, the J end lost 5 bases, and 3 bases lay between the germline ends.

This clonotype occurred a few times. J is TRBJ1-6 and V is TRBV27, with a tentative D call TRBD1 (6 bases). The CDR3 length is 13 residues. Germline CDR1 MNHEY, CDR2 SMNVEV (reference sequence). The V end lost 8 bases, the J end lost 10 bases, and 15 bases lay between the germline ends. The chain's CDR3 is CASGLGGRSPLHF. As DNA, the CDR3 is TGTGCCAGCGGGTTAGGGGGGCGATCACCCCTCCACTTT.

V is TRBV12-3 or TRBV12-4 and J is TRBJ1-1, with 7 bases matching TRBD1. The ends lost 5 bases at V and 6 bases at J; junction bases unmatched: 6. This CDR3 spans 13 amino acids. The CDR3 sequence: CASSPQGGSEAFF. The CDR3 DNA follows: TGTGCCAGCAGTCCCCAGGGGGGATCTGAAGCTTTCTTT.

This clonotype was seen repeatedly, ten times or more. The CDR3 spells CASSLGPSVLAKNIQYF. For the CDR3, the DNA is TGTGCCAGCAGTTTAGGGCCTAGCGTTTTAGCCAAAAACATTCAGTACTTC. The chain links TRBV12-3 or TRBV12-4 to TRBJ2-4; a weak D match, TRBD2 (6 bases). CDR3 length equals 17 residues. The germline V and J ends were trimmed by 1 base and 0 bases, with 13 bases remaining between them.

The rearrangement uses TRBV7-6 and TRBJ1-4, with D unclear. The germline V gene has CDR1 SGHVS and CDR2 FNYEAQ. The CDR3 consists of 15 residues. Trimming pared 5 bases from V and 2 bases from J, leaving 12 bases between. The DNA for the CDR3 is TGTGCCAGCAGCCCCCAGATGGGGACTAATGAAAAACTGTTTTTT. Its protein product is CASSPQMGTNEKLFF.

The V gene is TRBV5-1, the J gene TRBJ2-1, with 11 bases aligning to TRBD2. The ends lost 4 bases at V and 9 bases at J; junction bases unmatched: 12. From germline, CDR1 is SGHRS and CDR2 YFSETQ. The CDR3 is 16 amino acids. The CDR3 protein is CASSLLSGRGVSEQFF. CDR3 DNA: TGCGCCAGCAGCCTCCTTAGCGGGAGGGGAGTCAGTGAGCAGTTCTTC.

This chain links TRBV20-1 with TRBJ2-5; D is perhaps TRBD2 (5 bases). The V end was cut by 5 bases, the J end by 3 bases, with 10 bases between. The CDR3 runs 12 residues. The germline CDR1 and CDR2 sequences are DFQATT and SNEGSKA (reference sequence). The CDR3 DNA reads as TGCAGTGCTGATACTAGGGAAGAGACCCAGTACTTC. Its protein product is CSADTREETQYF.

The CDR3 sequence: CAIRTELSSYEQYF. CDR3 nucleotide sequence: TGTGCCATCAGGACAGAGTTAAGCTCCTACGAGCAGTACTTC. V and J are TRBV10-3 and TRBJ2-7; possible D gene TRBD1, 5 bases. The germline V gene encodes CDR1 ENHRY and CDR2 SYGVKD. There are 14 residues in the CDR3. Trimming stripped 6 bases from V and 0 bases from J, with 12 bases between.

This clonotype was observed a handful of times. The chain recombines TRBV29-1 with TRBJ2-7; 8 bases fit TRBD1. V gave up 3 bases and J gave up 2 bases; unmatched junction bases: 9. Germline CDR1 reads SQVTM; CDR2 reads ANQGSEA. The CDR3 is 15 amino acids. CDR3 sequence (DNA): TGCAGCGTTGACGGACAGGGAGCCTTCCCCTACGAGCAGTACTTC. Encoded protein: CSVDGQGAFPYEQYF.

The chain joins TRBV7-7 to TRBJ2-1, with D perhaps TRBD1 or TRBD2 (6 bases each). The CDR3 contains 13 residues. The germline V and J ends were trimmed by 3 bases and 13 bases, with 16 bases remaining between them. CDR1 is SSHAT, CDR2 FNYEAQ, per germline (reference sequence). The CDR3 DNA reads TGTGCCAGCAGCTTCGTAGATGGGGGGCCCCAGTTCTTC. Its protein is CASSFVDGGPQFF.

J is TRBJ2-7 and V is TRBV5-1; a possible D gene is TRBD2 (5 bases). Germline CDR1 is SGHRS and CDR2 is YFSETQ. The ends were cut back, 7 bases at V and 1 base at J, with 12 bases in the middle. The CDR3 consists of 13 residues. The CDR3 region is CASGEDFSYEQYF. The CDR3, as DNA: TGCGCCAGCGGTGAGGACTTTTCCTACGAGCAGTACTTC.

This clonotype was recorded at least ten times. The J gene is TRBJ2-2, the V gene TRBV29-1; the D is unclear. Per the germline V gene, CDR1 is SQVTM and CDR2 is ANQGSEA. This CDR3 region has 13 residues. Trimming pared 4 bases from V and 4 bases from J, leaving 10 bases between. CDR3 residues: CSVVGGSTGELFF. The CDR3 DNA reads TGCAGCGTTGTTGGCGGATCCACCGGGGAGCTGTTTTTT.

This clonotype was seen more than once but under ten times. This chain joins TRBV5-1 and TRBJ2-7, with D unresolved. The germline gives CDR1 SGHRS, CDR2 YFSETQ. V was clipped by 4 bases and J by 4 bases, with 12 bases between them. This CDR3 region has 13 residues. DNA for the CDR3: TGCGCCAGCAGCGCGGCAGGTTTATACGAGCAGTACTTC. Protein: CASSAAGLYEQYF.

This clonotype came up a few times. This chain links TRBV7-9 with TRBJ2-7, with D possibly TRBD1 on 5 matching bases. The ends were cut back, 0 bases at V and 5 bases at J, with 20 bases in the middle. The germline V gene encodes CDR1 SEHNR and CDR2 FQNEAQ (reference sequence). CDR3 length equals 17 residues. CDR3 amino acids: CASSLARAGWGNDEQYF. In DNA form, the CDR3 reads TGTGCCAGCAGCTTAGCAAGAGCCGGGTGGGGCAACGACGAGCAGTACTTC.

This clonotype was detected a few times. The chain recombines TRBV6-1 with TRBJ1-6; no definite D call. The CDR3 runs to 15 residues. V lost 6 bases, J lost 7 bases, and 16 bases lay in between. The V gene's germline CDR1 is MNHNS and CDR2 SASEGT. As DNA, the CDR3 is TGTGCCAGCAGCCCCCCCGCAGGTCGGAATTCACCCCTCCACTTT. As protein: CASSPPAGRNSPLHF.

The chain uses TRBV5-1 and TRBJ1-4, with D possibly matching TRBD1 (6 bases). CDR3 size: 15 residues. Trimming took 5 bases from V and 2 from J, leaving 13 bases between them. CDR1 is SGHRS, CDR2 YFSETQ, per germline. The CDR3 spells CASSRGAQTNEKLFF. CDR3 DNA sequence: TGCGCCAGCAGTAGGGGGGCGCAGACTAATGAAAAACTGTTTTTT.

The CDR3 loop is CSAKNLAGGPLAGNEQFF. CDR3 bases: TGCAGTGCCAAAAACCTAGCGGGAGGGCCTCTTGCTGGAAATGAGCAGTTCTTC. The chain carries TRBV20-1 and TRBJ2-1; 12 nucleotides agree with TRBD2. The CDR3 runs to 18 residues. The V segment lost 6 bases and the J segment 7 bases; nucleotides outside the gene matches: 19. From germline, CDR1 is DFQATT and CDR2 SNEGSKA (reference sequence).

The chain uses TRBV29-1 and TRBJ2-1, with TRBD2 identical over 9 bases. V was clipped by 7 bases and J by 8 bases; unmatched bases: 6. Germline V gene sequence: CDR1 SQVTM, CDR2 ANQGSEA. This CDR3 spans 12 amino acids. CDR3 amino acids: CSAWEREDEQFF. The CDR3 bases are TGCAGCGCGTGGGAGCGGGAGGATGAGCAGTTCTTC.

V and J are TRBV20-1 and TRBJ2-4; D ambiguous. This CDR3 is built from 13 residues. V was clipped by 5 bases and J by 0 bases, with 8 bases between them. Germline CDR1 is DFQATT and CDR2 is SNEGSKA (reference sequence). The CDR3 DNA follows: TGCAGTGCTCAGAATATAGCCAAAAACATTCAGTACTTC. Encoded protein: CSAQNIAKNIQYF.

This clonotype showed up just a few times. The gene calls are TRBV5-1 and TRBJ1-2; no clear D gene. The V end lost 3 bases, the J end lost 2 bases, and 8 bases lay between the germline ends. The CDR3 contains 13 residues. Germline-derived CDR1 and CDR2 are SGHRS and YFSETQ. The DNA for the CDR3 is TGCGCCAGCAGCTCGGTAGGCAACTATGGCTACACCTTC. Translated: CASSSVGNYGYTF. The whole variable domain, filled in from reference TRBV5-1 and TRBJ1-2, reads KAGVTQTPRYLIKTRGQQVTLSCSPISGHRSVSWYQQTPGQGLQFLFEYFSETQRNKGNFPGRFSGRQFSNSRSEMNVSTLELGDSALYLCASSSVGNYGYTFGSGTRLTVV.

There are a few counts of this clonotype. V is TRBV12-3 or TRBV12-4 and J is TRBJ2-1; tentative D call: TRBD2 (7 bases). The CDR3 length is 14 residues. V shed 3 bases and J shed 6 bases, with 12 bases lying between them. Here the CDR3 DNA reads TGTGCCAGCAGTTTTCGGGGGGCGGGCAATGAGCAGTTCTTC. Protein product: CASSFRGAGNEQFF.

V and J are TRBV29-1 and TRBJ1-3; D is unclear. Germline V gene sequence: CDR1 SQVTM, CDR2 ANQGSEA. This CDR3 has 14 amino acids. Trimming took off 7 bases at V and 0 bases at J, with 13 bases between the two ends. As DNA, the CDR3 is TGCAGCGCGCTTGCCGGGAACTCTGGAAACACCATATATTTT. This codes for CSALAGNSGNTIYF.

The rearrangement joins TRBV12-3 or TRBV12-4 to TRBJ2-6; D could derive from TRBD1 or TRBD2 (5 bases each). Trimming left V 8 bases short and J 0 bases short, with 17 bases between. CDR3 size: 17 residues. The chain's CDR3 is CASSPGRSSSGANVLTF. The CDR3 DNA reads as TGTGCCAGCTCCCCGGGACGGTCCAGCTCTGGGGCCAACGTCCTGACTTTC.